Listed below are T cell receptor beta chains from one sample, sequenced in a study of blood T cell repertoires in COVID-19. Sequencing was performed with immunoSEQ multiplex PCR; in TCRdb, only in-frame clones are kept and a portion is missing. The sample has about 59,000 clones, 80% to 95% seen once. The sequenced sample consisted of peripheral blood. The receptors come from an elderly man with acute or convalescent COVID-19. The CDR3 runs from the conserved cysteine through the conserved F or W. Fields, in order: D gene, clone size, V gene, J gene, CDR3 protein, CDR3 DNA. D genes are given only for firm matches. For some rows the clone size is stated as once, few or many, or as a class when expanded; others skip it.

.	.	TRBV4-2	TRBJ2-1	CASSSGPPLYNEQFF	TGTGCCAGCAGCTCGGGTCCTCCCCTTTACAATGAGCAGTTCTTC
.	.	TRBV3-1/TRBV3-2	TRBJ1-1	CASSQGPGVWTDTEAFF	TGTGCCAGCAGCCAAGGACCGGGGGTATGGACGGACACTGAAGCTTTCTTT
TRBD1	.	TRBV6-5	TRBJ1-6	CASSHPGTGNSPLHF	TGTGCCAGCAGTCACCCCGGGACAGGCAATTCACCCCTCCACTTT
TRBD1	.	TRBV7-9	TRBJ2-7	CASSSLGQGFHEQYF	TGTGCCAGCAGCTCTCTTGGACAGGGTTTCCACGAGCAGTACTTC
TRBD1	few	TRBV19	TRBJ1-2	CASSIDGTDNYGYTF	TGTGCCAGTAGTATAGATGGGACAGATAACTATGGCTACACCTTC
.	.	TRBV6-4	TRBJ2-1	CASSPELYNEQFF	TGTGCCAGCAGTCCCGAGCTTTACAATGAGCAGTTCTTC
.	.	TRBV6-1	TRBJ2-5	CASSESKVSGWETQYF	TGTGCCAGCAGTGAGTCGAAGGTTTCGGGGTGGGAGACCCAGTACTTC
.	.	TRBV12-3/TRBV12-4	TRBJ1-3	CASSQDLRGTIYF	TGTGCCAGCAGTCAAGACTTACGGGGGACCATATATTTT
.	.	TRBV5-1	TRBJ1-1	CASSLGPSDRNTEAFF	TGCGCCAGCAGCTTGGGCCCTTCGGACAGAAACACTGAAGCTTTCTTT
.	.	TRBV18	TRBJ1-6	CASSPGSVGSPLHF	TGTGCCAGCTCACCAGGCAGCGTGGGTTCACCCCTCCACTTT
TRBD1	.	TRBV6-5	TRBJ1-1	CASRNGQGKTEAFF	TGTGCCAGCAGGAACGGACAGGGGAAGACTGAAGCTTTCTTT
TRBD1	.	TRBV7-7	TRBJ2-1	CASSSGQGYFNEQFF	TGTGCTAGCAGCTCTGGACAGGGATACTTCAATGAGCAGTTCTTC
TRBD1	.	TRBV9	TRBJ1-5	CASSATGAPNQPQHF	TGTGCCAGCAGCGCTACAGGGGCGCCCAATCAGCCCCAGCATTTT
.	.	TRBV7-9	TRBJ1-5	CASSLGVQPQHF	TGTGCCAGCAGCTTAGGAGTTCAGCCCCAGCATTTT
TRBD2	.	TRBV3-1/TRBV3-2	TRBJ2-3	CASSQDKTGGRNTQYF	TGTGCCAGCAGCCAAGATAAAACGGGGGGGAGGAATACGCAGTATTTT
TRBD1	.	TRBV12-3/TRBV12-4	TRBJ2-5	CASSGTGQETQYF	TGTGCCAGCAGTGGGACAGGGCAAGAGACCCAGTACTTC
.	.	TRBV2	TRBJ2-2	CASSEGRSLTGELFF	TGTGCCAGCAGTGAAGGGAGAAGTCTCACCGGGGAGCTGTTTTTT
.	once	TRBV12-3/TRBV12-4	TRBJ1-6	CASMLSNSPLHF	TGTGCCAGCATGCTTAGCAATTCACCCCTCCACTTT
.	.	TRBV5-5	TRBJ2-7	CASSLGTRLYEQYF	TGTGCCAGCAGCTTGGGGACACGGCTCTACGAGCAGTACTTC
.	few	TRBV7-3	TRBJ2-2	CASSFGGAAGELFF	TGTGCCAGCAGCTTTGGAGGGGCCGCCGGGGAGCTGTTTTTT
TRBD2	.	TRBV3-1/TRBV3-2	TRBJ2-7	CASSPDRGGSSEQYF	TGTGCCAGCAGCCCTGATCGGGGGGGCTCCTCCGAGCAGTACTTC
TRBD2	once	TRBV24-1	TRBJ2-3	CATQERGGPDTQYF	TGTGCCACCCAAGAGCGGGGGGGGCCGGATACGCAGTATTTT
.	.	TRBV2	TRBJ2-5	CASSIKAQETQYF	TGTGCCAGCAGTATTAAAGCCCAAGAGACCCAGTACTTC
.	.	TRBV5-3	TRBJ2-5	CARKAGCDSPYQETQYF	TGTGCCAGAAAAGCGGGTTGCGACTCCCCGTACCAAGAGACCCAGTACTTC
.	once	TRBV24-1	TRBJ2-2	CATSDPGSGELFF	TGTGCCACCAGTGATCCGGGGTCCGGGGAGCTGTTTTTT
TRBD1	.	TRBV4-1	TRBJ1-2	CASSQEPGQGNYGYTF	TGCGCCAGCAGCCAAGAACCGGGACAGGGGAACTATGGCTACACCTTC
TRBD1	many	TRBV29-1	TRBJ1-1	CSVVTGAGNTEAFF	TGCAGCGTTGTAACAGGGGCAGGGAACACTGAAGCTTTCTTT
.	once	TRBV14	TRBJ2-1	CASSLKTGGNEQFF	TGTGCCAGCAGCCTTAAGACCGGAGGAAATGAGCAGTTCTTC
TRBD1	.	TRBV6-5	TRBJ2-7	CASSFRRDRGSYEQYF	TGTGCCAGCAGTTTCCGACGGGACAGGGGCTCCTACGAGCAGTACTTC
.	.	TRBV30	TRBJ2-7	CAWSVLRSNEQYF	TGTGCCTGGAGTGTACTCCGCTCGAACGAGCAGTACTTC
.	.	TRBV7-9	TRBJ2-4	CASSSYRVDIQYF	TGTGCCAGCAGCTCCTACAGGGTAGACATTCAGTACTTC
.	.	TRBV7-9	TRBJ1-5	CASSSTGSNQPQHF	TGTGCCAGCAGCTCTACAGGGAGCAATCAGCCCCAGCATTTT
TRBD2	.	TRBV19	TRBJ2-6	CARTLAGVSGANVLTF	TGTGCCAGAACGCTAGCGGGGGTTAGTGGGGCCAACGTCCTGACTTTC
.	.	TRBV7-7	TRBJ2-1	CASSLGQGGYNEQFF	TGTGCTAGCAGCCTGGGGCAGGGTGGCTACAATGAGCAGTTCTTC
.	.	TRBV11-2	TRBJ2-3	CASSLGFSVTDTQYF	TGTGCCAGCAGCTTAGGGTTTAGCGTTACAGATACGCAGTATTTT
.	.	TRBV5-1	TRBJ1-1	CASSFTLGGNTEAFF	TGCGCCAGCAGTTTCACCCTAGGGGGGAACACTGAAGCTTTCTTT